A single sample is the source of the 18 T cell receptor beta chains below, sequenced in a study of blood T cell repertoires in COVID-19. TCRdb's table, derived via immunoSEQ multiplex PCR, lists solely in-frame clones and lacks some. The table includes roughly 140,000 clones, roughly 80% detected once. Material for sequencing was peripheral blood. These receptors originate from a woman between 35 and 50 years old with active or convalescent COVID-19.

The CDR3 loop is CATSDLNPQGNNSYEQYF. The CDR3 bases are TGTGCCACCAGTGATTTAAACCCTCAGGGAAATAATTCCTACGAGCAGTACTTC. The V call is TRBV24-1, the J call TRBJ2-7; D is possibly TRBD1 (5 bases). This CDR3 contains 18 residues. V gave up 1 base and J gave up 1 base, with 19 bases separating them. The germline V gene encodes CDR1 KGHDR and CDR2 SFDVKD.

V gene TRBV5-1 combines with J gene TRBJ1-3; D call uncertain. The germline CDR1 and CDR2 sequences are SGHRS and YFSETQ. This CDR3 region has 16 residues. With 0 bases removed from V and 3 bases from J, the gap between germline ends came to 13 bases. CDR3 region: CASSLGLQSGGNTIYF. The CDR3 DNA is TGCGCCAGCAGCTTGGGGTTGCAATCCGGTGGAAACACCATATATTTT.

The chain is built from TRBV15 and TRBJ2-1, with 12 bases that match TRBD1. The CDR3 consists of 15 residues. V dropped 3 bases and J dropped 8; count of bases not matched to a gene: 5. CDR1 and CDR2 (germline): LNHNV, YYDKDF (reference sequence). This chain's CDR3 is CATSSGTGGFDEQFF. The CDR3 coding sequence is TGTGCCACCAGCAGCGGGACAGGGGGCTTCGATGAGCAGTTCTTC.

This chain links TRBV5-1 with TRBJ1-2; 7 bases agree with TRBD1. CDR1 and CDR2 (germline): SGHRS, YFSETQ. CDR3 length: 12 amino acids. The J segment lost 8 bases and the V segment lost 0 bases, leaving 1 base of the junction unmatched. CDR3 sequence: CASSLEGGGYTF. The CDR3 coding sequence is TGCGCCAGCAGCTTGGAAGGGGGCGGCTACACCTTC.

The rearrangement uses TRBV18 and TRBJ1-1; D possibly corresponds to TRBD1 (5 bases). The germline CDR1 and CDR2 sequences are KGHSH and LQKENI. CDR3 length: 14 amino acids. V dropped 3 bases and J dropped 5 bases, with 13 bases sitting between them. CDR3 sequence (DNA): TGTGCCAGCTCACCCAGGGCGCGGGGGACTGAAGCTTTCTTT. Amino acid sequence: CASSPRARGTEAFF.

This chain links TRBV7-9 with TRBJ1-2; D ambiguous. Looked up from germline, CDR1 is SEHNR and CDR2 is FQNEAQ (reference sequence). V lost 3 bases and J lost 8, with 4 bases in between. This CDR3 comprises 10 residues. CDR3: CASSFEGYTF. CDR3 sequence (DNA): TGTGCCAGCAGCTTCGAGGGCTACACCTTC.

The chain uses TRBV23-1 and TRBJ2-5; TRBD2 matches at 12 bases. The J call is uncertain, as TRBJ2-7 better fits the DNA end. TRBV23-1 is an open reading frame whose function is uncertain. The CDR3 extends over 17 amino acids. CDR3 sequence reads: CASSHPASGRGTYEQYF. The CDR3 nucleotides are TGCGCCAGCAGTCATCCGGCTAGCGGGAGGGGCACCTACGAGCAGTACTTC.

V usage is TRBV19 and J usage is TRBJ2-2; 9 bases are a match to TRBD1. There are 15 residues in the CDR3. The junction had 6 bases not matched to a gene; V was cut back by 5 bases and J by 5 bases. Germline CDR1 LNHDA, CDR2 SQIVND (reference sequence). The CDR3 DNA sequence: TGTGCCAGTAGTCCACAGGGGGCAGTGACCGGGGAGCTGTTTTTT. Translation: CASSPQGAVTGELFF.

The J gene is TRBJ1-2, the V gene TRBV4-1, with a possible D match to TRBD1 (5 bases). The CDR3 runs 15 residues. Germline CDR1 and CDR2: MGHRA and YSYEKL. V lost 0 bases and J 7 bases, leaving 15 bases between the germline ends. The CDR3 reads CASSQEPGPARGYTF. The CDR3 DNA sequence: TGCGCCAGCAGCCAAGAACCAGGGCCCGCTCGTGGCTACACCTTC.

V and J are TRBV6-2 or TRBV6-3 and TRBJ1-1; 10 nucleotides line up with TRBD1. The V segment lost 0 bases and the J segment 3 bases; nucleotides outside the gene matches: 10. The CDR3 spans 18 residues. The germline gives CDR1 MNHEY, CDR2 SVGEGT. The CDR3 protein is CASSYSPFRQGADTEAFF. In DNA form, the CDR3 reads TGTGCCAGCAGTTACTCTCCCTTTAGACAGGGGGCTGACACTGAAGCTTTCTTT.

The V gene is TRBV11-2, the J gene TRBJ2-7; D not resolved. Germline V gene data show CDR1 as SGHAT and CDR2 as FQNNGV. This CDR3 has 11 residues. Between the trimmed V and J ends, which lost 1 base and 4 bases, there was a span of 2 bases. Here the CDR3 reads CASSLVYEQYF. The CDR3 DNA is TGTGCCAGCAGCTTAGTATACGAGCAGTACTTC.

The chain combines TRBV6-6 with TRBJ1-5; D ambiguous. Germline CDR1 is MNHNY and CDR2 is SVGAGI (reference sequence). V was clipped by 6 bases and J by 0 bases, with 6 bases between them. The CDR3 spans 13 residues. CDR3 coding DNA: TGTGCCAGCAGCCCCAATAGCAATCAGCCCCAGCATTTT. Translating gives CASSPNSNQPQHF.

This clone came up once. The V gene is TRBV18, the J gene TRBJ1-1; D gene unclear. This CDR3 spans 17 amino acids. Germline values: CDR1 KGHSH, CDR2 LQKENI. The germline V and J ends were trimmed by 2 bases and 4 bases, with 20 bases remaining between them. The CDR3 DNA sequence: TGTGCCAGCTCACCATCCGGGATGAGGTCGGTGGGCACTGAAGCTTTCTTT. It yields the protein CASSPSGMRSVGTEAFF.

The CDR3 nucleotides are TGTGCCAGCTCCTTGTACCAAGAGACCCAGTACTTC. Amino acid sequence: CASSLYQETQYF. The chain uses TRBV18 and TRBJ2-5; D not resolved. Germline values: CDR1 KGHSH, CDR2 LQKENI. The V gene lost 6 bases and the J gene lost 0 bases, with 5 bases spanning the gap. This CDR3 spans 12 amino acids.

The genes are TRBV9 and TRBJ1-2; 9 bases line up with TRBD1. The CDR3 runs to 15 residues. Germline V gives CDR1 SGDLS, CDR2 YYNGEE. The ends lost 3 bases at V and 2 bases at J; junction bases unmatched: 5. The CDR3 DNA is TGTGCCAGCAGCGGACGGGACAGGGAAAACTATGGCTACACCTTC. This encodes CASSGRDRENYGYTF.

This clone appeared once. The chain employs TRBV6-5 and TRBJ1-1; TRBD1 matches at 8 bases. Germline V gene sequence: CDR1 MNHEY, CDR2 SVGAGI. V dropped 11 bases and J dropped 4; count of bases not matched to a gene: 6. CDR3 length equals 12 residues. DNA of the CDR3: TGTGCCGGATTAACAGGGGGCACTGAAGCTTTCTTT. This gives the protein CAGLTGGTEAFF.

The genes are TRBV5-1 and TRBJ1-4; tentative D call: TRBD1 (6 bases). The CDR3 extends over 14 amino acids. Between the trimmed V and J ends, which lost 2 bases and 3 bases, there was a span of 8 bases. CDR1 is SGHRS and CDR2 is YFSETQ in the germline V gene. In DNA, the CDR3 is TGCGCCAGCAGCTTCTCAGGGGCTAATGAAAAACTGTTTTTT. This encodes CASSFSGANEKLFF.

This clone was observed a few times. The rearrangement links TRBV6-4 to TRBJ2-1; 9 bases align to TRBD2. The length of the CDR3 is 15 residues. The germline gives CDR1 MRHNA, CDR2 SNTAGT. Losses at the gene ends were 6 bases for V and 6 bases for J; bases not matched to a gene: 9. The CDR3 DNA follows: TGTGCCAGCAGGGTGGAGGCGGGAGGGCCCAATGAGCAGTTCTTC. Protein sequence: CASRVEAGGPNEQFF.